A single sample gave rise to the 29 T cell receptor beta chains below, sequenced in a study of monozygotic twins with inflammatory bowel disease. Reprocessing the 5' RACE reads, TCRdb reports a single entry for every CDR3 protein and omits DNA. The sample data list some 160,000 distinct CDR3 sequences. The sequencing sample was made of blood. These receptors originate from a human donor with ulcerative colitis or Crohn's disease, or a healthy co-twin of an affected twin (not recorded which).

The chain has TRBV27 and TRBJ2-7; TCRdb's assignment of TRBD2 cannot be checked, as there is no DNA. The CDR3 contains 13 residues. CDR1 is MNHEY, CDR2 SMNVEV, per germline (reference sequence). CDR3 amino acids: CASGTSGFYEQYF.

The gene calls are TRBV4-2 and TRBJ1-6. This CDR3 is 13 amino acids long. Looked up from germline, CDR1 is LGHNA and CDR2 is YNFKEQ. This CDR3 is CASSQDGTGPLHF.

The gene calls are TRBV28 and TRBJ2-7; no DNA is available, so the TRBD1 call from TCRdb remains unchecked. This CDR3 has 15 residues. The germline V gene has CDR1 MDHEN and CDR2 SYDVKM. The CDR3 region is CASSFPGTRGREQYF.

The CDR3 is CASRQLYNSPLHF. The chain employs TRBV3-1 and TRBJ1-6. Germline CDR1 LGHDT, CDR2 YNNKEL (reference sequence). The CDR3 totals 13 residues.

CDR3 region: CASSFSGTGLDGELFF. The chain carries TRBV5-5 and TRBJ2-2; TCRdb gives TRBD1 as the D gene, but with no DNA this cannot be confirmed. This CDR3 has 16 amino acids. In germline, CDR1 is SGHKS, CDR2 YYEKEE (reference sequence).

V usage is TRBV6-5 and J usage is TRBJ2-2; TCRdb's D gene call, TRBD2, goes unchecked for lack of DNA. CDR3 size: 15 residues. Germline V gene lookup returns CDR1 MNHEY and CDR2 SVGAGI. CDR3 region: CASSLAGGPTGELFF.

The gene calls are TRBV20-1 and TRBJ2-5; TCRdb gives TRBD1 as the D gene, but with no DNA this cannot be confirmed. Germline CDR1 reads DFQATT; CDR2 reads SNEGSKA (reference sequence). The CDR3 totals 12 residues. CDR3 amino acids: CSARDREETQYF.

V is TRBV5-1 and J is TRBJ2-7; lacking DNA, the TRBD1 call made by TCRdb goes unchecked. The germline CDR1 and CDR2 sequences are SGHRS and YFSETQ. This CDR3 is 13 amino acids long. CDR3 protein: CASSLVLGGEQYF.

The V gene is TRBV4-3, the J gene TRBJ1-2; the TRBD1 assignment by TCRdb is unverifiable without DNA. This CDR3 region has 16 residues. Germline-derived CDR1 and CDR2 are LGHNA and YSLEER. The CDR3 loop is CASSQDRGGAGYGYTF.

This chain uses TRBV27 with TRBJ1-6. The CDR3 loop spans 15 amino acids. Germline V gene data show CDR1 as MNHEY and CDR2 as SMNVEV (reference sequence). CDR3 residues: CASSFGPHGNSPLHF.

The chain combines TRBV7-9 with TRBJ2-2; there is no DNA to check the TCRdb D call of TRBD1. The germline V gene encodes CDR1 SEHNR and CDR2 FQNEAQ (reference sequence). The CDR3 covers 14 residues. The CDR3 is CASSLTGGNGELFF.

V is TRBV30 and J is TRBJ2-2. The V gene's germline CDR1 is GTSNPN and CDR2 SVGIG (reference sequence). The CDR3 extends over 15 amino acids. The CDR3 here is CAWSFDTTNTGELFF. The full variable domain, completed using reference TRBV30 and TRBJ2-2, is SQTIHQWPATLVQPVGSPLSLECTVEGTSNPNLYWYRQAAGRGLQLLFYSVGIGQISSEVPQNLSASRPQDRQFILSSKKLLLSDSGFYLCAWSFDTTNTGELFFGEGSRLTVL.

The rearrangement joins TRBV23-1 to TRBJ2-2; TCRdb gives TRBD1 as the D gene, but with no DNA this cannot be confirmed. TRBV23-1 is annotated as an ORF whose role is uncertain. The CDR3 loop spans 16 amino acids. The CDR3 loop reads CVRGVGRGTNTGELFF.

The chain carries TRBV5-5 and TRBJ2-1; TCRdb selects TRBD2, and the lack of DNA leaves this call unchecked. The CDR3 has 14 residues. Germline loops: CDR1 SGHKS, CDR2 YYEKEE (reference sequence). CDR3 amino acids: CASSWTGAYNEQFF.

The rearrangement links TRBV3-1 to TRBJ1-1. Germline V CDR1 and CDR2: LGHDT, YNNKEL (reference sequence). The CDR3 totals 13 residues. This chain's CDR3 is CASSHGENTEAFF.

The chain recombines TRBV19 with TRBJ1-1; the D call of TRBD1 rests on TCRdb alone, since no DNA is present to check it. Looked up from germline, CDR1 is LNHDA and CDR2 is SQIVND (reference sequence). The CDR3 sequence is 14 residues long. The CDR3 sequence: CASLLRTGTTEAFF.

V and J are TRBV20-1 and TRBJ1-5; the D gene TCRdb calls, TRBD1, cannot be checked with no DNA. This CDR3 comprises 15 residues. Germline V gene lookup returns CDR1 DFQATT and CDR2 SNEGSKA (reference sequence). The CDR3 loop reads CSATHGTRSNQPQHF.

V is TRBV6-2 or TRBV6-3 and J is TRBJ2-2; TCRdb lists TRBD2, though no DNA is available to test this call. CDR1 MNHEY and CDR2 SVGEGT come from the germline V gene. The CDR3 has 15 residues. The CDR3 reads CASSRTLFNTGELFF.

V gene TRBV5-1 combines with J gene TRBJ1-1; without DNA, the TCRdb call of TRBD1 cannot be checked. The CDR3 consists of 17 residues. Germline CDR1 and CDR2: SGHRS and YFSETQ. The CDR3 region is CASSFPGQGSADTEAFF.

The chain couples TRBV6-5 to TRBJ1-4. The germline V gene has CDR1 MNHEY and CDR2 SVGAGI. This CDR3 region has 15 residues. The CDR3 sequence is CASSSSGATNEKLFF.

This rearrangement joins TRBV29-1 to TRBJ1-4. CDR1 and CDR2 from the germline V gene are SQVTM and ANQGSEA. This CDR3 has 15 amino acids. This CDR3 is CSANLGPFGGEKLFF.

The chain links TRBV6-5 to TRBJ1-1; without DNA, the TCRdb call of TRBD1 cannot be checked. The CDR3 has 13 residues. From germline, CDR1 is MNHEY and CDR2 SVGAGI. The CDR3 loop reads CASSPSGSTEAFF.

The rearrangement links TRBV6-5 to TRBJ2-2; as DNA is missing, the TRBD1 call by TCRdb cannot be tested. This CDR3 region has 15 residues. CDR1 and CDR2 (germline): MNHEY, SVGAGI. CDR3 in amino acids: CASSSGQGDAGELFF.

V usage is TRBV30 and J usage is TRBJ2-2. This CDR3 has 12 amino acids. Germline values: CDR1 GTSNPN, CDR2 SVGIG (reference sequence). The CDR3 sequence: CAWSENTGELFF.

This chain links TRBV7-2 with TRBJ2-3; the TCRdb call, TRBD1, lacks DNA for checking. Germline CDR1 reads SGHTA; CDR2 reads FQGNSA. This CDR3 is 14 amino acids long. The CDR3 sequence is CASSSDRFTDTQYF. The variable domain in full, with the rest retrieved from reference TRBV7-2 and TRBJ2-3, is GAGVSQSPSNKVTEKGKDVELRCDPISGHTALYWYRQSLGQGLEFLIYFQGNSAPDKSGLPSDRFSAERTGGSVSTLTIQRTQQEDSAVYLCASSSDRFTDTQYFGPGTRLTVL.

The rearrangement joins TRBV12-3 or TRBV12-4 to TRBJ2-3; TCRdb calls TRBD2, which cannot be checked without DNA. This CDR3 contains 15 residues. CDR3 loop: CASSSLARGGDTQYF.

The chain employs TRBV15 and TRBJ2-1; TCRdb calls TRBD2, which cannot be checked without DNA. CDR3 size: 15 residues. The V gene's germline CDR1 is LNHNV and CDR2 YYDKDF (reference sequence). CDR3 sequence reads: CATSGLAGGYNEQFF.

This rearrangement joins TRBV10-3 to TRBJ1-1. Germline V gene data show CDR1 as ENHRY and CDR2 as SYGVKD. The CDR3 is 13 amino acids. The CDR3 loop reads CAALGRGYTEAFF.

The genes are TRBV29-1 and TRBJ1-2; there is no DNA to check the TCRdb D call of TRBD1. Germline CDR1 SQVTM, CDR2 ANQGSEA. This CDR3 is 12 amino acids long. The CDR3 sequence: CSVRGDNYGYTF. The complete variable domain, with remaining parts taken from reference TRBV29-1 and TRBJ1-2, reads SAVISQKPSRDICQRGTSLTIQCQVDSQVTMMFWYRQQPGQSLTLIATANQGSEATYESGFVIDKFPISRPNLTFSTLTVSNMSPEDSSIYLCSVRGDNYGYTFGSGTRLTVV.